This T cell receptor beta chain was identified in a study of T cells in Graves' hyperthyroidism and ophthalmopathy. Study-wide context: Prior to any treatment, at the point of initial diagnosis, peripheral blood was collected.

Amplified regions were TCR beta CDR3 sequences from RNA transcripts. First-round RT-PCR of the TCR CDR3 relied on the HTBI primer set. MiXCR, applied by TCRdb to the multiplex PCR reads, yields one record per CDR3 protein. The table lists nearly 600,000 distinct CDR3 sequences, about 15% of them singletons. The study's findings and limits: Researchers found most expanded thyroid clonotypes above 0.001 in blood as well.

Those patients with uncontrolled infection, other autoimmune disease, pregnancy or lactation were excluded. Based on clinical symptoms, serum thyroxine and TRAb, thyroid ultrasound and orbital computed tomography, diagnoses were reached. Germline CDR1 and CDR2: DFQATT and SNEGSKA (reference sequence). V was shortened by 0 bases and J by 5 bases, with 4 bases between the two germline ends. This CDR3 contains 11 residues. Ten or more counts support this clonotype. Its antigen remains unknown. This TCR was recovered from a woman aged 30 to 39 with Graves' hyperthyroidism that later progressed to Graves' ophthalmopathy. The gene calls are TRBV20-1 and TRBJ2-5; D remains ambiguous. Sequenced material: blood. The CDR3 DNA is TGCAGTGCTAGAGATTGGGAGACCCAGTACTTC. Its protein product is CSARDWETQYF.